What follows are 28 T cell receptor beta chains derived from one specimen sequenced in a study of blood T cell repertoires in COVID-19. Repertoires were generated with immunoSEQ multiplex PCR, while TCRdb's copy carries only in-frame clones and drops some. The table lists around 250,000 clones, approximately 82% of them singletons. The sample was PBMCs or T cells enriched from blood (not recorded which). These receptor sequences come from a man aged 35-49 years who had recovered from COVID-19.

The V and J genes are TRBV20-1 and TRBJ2-1, with a possible D match to TRBD1 (7 bases). Germline CDR1 is DFQATT and CDR2 is SNEGSKA (reference sequence). The CDR3 consists of 10 residues. Here the CDR3 reads CSPGGNEQFF. The CDR3 region has the DNA TGCAGCCCAGGGGGGAATGAGCAGTTCTTC.

This clone was seen only a few times. J is TRBJ1-1 and V is TRBV16; no firm D call. Germline CDR1 KGHSY, CDR2 FQNENV. The CDR3 sequence is 15 residues long. Deletions cut 0 bases from V and 1 base from J, with 9 bases between. The CDR3 region is CASSQSQATNTEAFF. CDR3 bases: TGTGCCAGCAGCCAATCTCAGGCAACGAACACTGAAGCTTTCTTT.

The CDR3 DNA reads as TGTGCCATCAGGACTAGCGGGATTTACAATGAGCAGTTCTTC. This encodes CAIRTSGIYNEQFF. The chain carries TRBV10-3 and TRBJ2-1; TRBD2 agrees at 11 bases. The germline gives CDR1 ENHRY, CDR2 SYGVKD. After removal of 6 bases from V and 4 bases from J, the junction contained 2 bases not matched to a gene. CDR3 size: 14 residues.

The rearrangement joins TRBV6-5 to TRBJ1-1; 7 bases line up with TRBD1. V shed 6 bases and J 6 bases; nucleotides not matched to a gene: 13. The CDR3 extends over 15 amino acids. CDR1 MNHEY and CDR2 SVGAGI come from the germline V gene. Written as DNA, the CDR3 is TGTGCCAGCAGGTCTTCGACAGGGAAAGGCGCTGAAGCTTTCTTT. Translation: CASRSSTGKGAEAFF.

The chain joins TRBV19 to TRBJ2-3; 9 nucleotides align to TRBD2. The CDR3 runs 16 residues. V shed 5 bases and J 5 bases; nucleotides not matched to a gene: 11. CDR1 is LNHDA and CDR2 is SQIVND in the germline V gene (reference sequence). This CDR3 is CASSSRRGTSRDTQYF. The CDR3 DNA reads TGTGCCAGTAGTTCCAGAAGGGGGACTAGCCGAGATACGCAGTATTTT.

This clone was found a few times. CDR3 DNA sequence: TGCGCCAGCAGCTTTGGACAGGGAGATCAGCCCCAGCATTTT. This codes for CASSFGQGDQPQHF. This chain connects TRBV5-1 to TRBJ1-5; 8 nucleotides align to TRBD1. The CDR3 totals 14 residues. CDR1 and CDR2 from the germline V gene are SGHRS and YFSETQ. V was pared by 2 bases and J by 5 bases, with 3 bases of the junction left unmatched.

This clone was observed once. The rearrangement links TRBV9 to TRBJ1-2; D remains unclear. The CDR3 totals 9 residues. Trimming removed 9 bases at V and 8 bases at J, with 8 bases between. Germline V gene sequence: CDR1 SGDLS, CDR2 YYNGEE. CDR3 DNA: TGTGCCAAGCGGAAGGGCTACACCTTC. It yields the protein CAKRKGYTF.

The rearrangement joins TRBV3-1 (or the pseudogene TRBV3-2) to TRBJ2-7; 8 nucleotides line up with TRBD1. The germline gives CDR1 LGHDT, CDR2 YNNKEL (reference sequence). Trimming at V came to 3 bases and at J to 0 bases, leaving 7 bases not matched to a gene. The CDR3 has 16 residues. CDR3 in amino acids: CASSQYRGTISYEQYF. The CDR3 DNA reads TGTGCCAGCAGCCAGTACAGGGGGACCATCTCCTACGAGCAGTACTTC.

The genes are TRBV5-1 and TRBJ1-1, with 12 bases identical to TRBD1. The V gene end was trimmed by 4 bases and the J gene end by 8 bases; junction bases not matched to a gene: 9. This CDR3 contains 15 residues. CDR1 and CDR2 from the germline V gene are SGHRS and YFSETQ. In DNA, the CDR3 is TGCGCCAGCAGCCTGGCGGGACAGGGGGCCCTCGAAGCTTTCTTT. It codes for CASSLAGQGALEAFF.

V gene TRBV4-3 combines with J gene TRBJ1-2; 8 nucleotides match TRBD1. The V and J ends lost 1 base and 6 bases, in that order; junction bases with no gene match: 10. CDR3 length equals 16 residues. The V gene's germline CDR1 is LGHNA and CDR2 YSLEER. The chain's CDR3 is CASSQVGGQGGNGYTF. In DNA form, the CDR3 reads TGCGCCAGCAGCCAAGTAGGAGGACAGGGAGGTAATGGCTACACCTTC.

Only a few counts were recorded for this clone. V usage is TRBV7-2 and J usage is TRBJ2-7; 8 bases align to TRBD1. CDR1 and CDR2 from the germline V gene are SGHTA and FQGNSA. CDR3 length: 14 residues. V gave up 3 bases and J gave up 2 bases; unmatched junction bases: 3. CDR3 nucleotides: TGTGCCAGCAGCTTCTCGGGACAGGCCTACGAGCAGTACTTC. This sequence encodes CASSFSGQAYEQYF.

The rearrangement uses TRBV4-1 and TRBJ2-5; TRBD2 might be the D (6 bases). This CDR3 is 14 amino acids long. V was shortened by 4 bases and J by 1 base, with 10 bases between the two germline ends. Germline V gives CDR1 MGHRA, CDR2 YSYEKL. Written as DNA, the CDR3 is TGCGCCAGCAGCCGGGGGACTCTCCAAGAGACCCAGTACTTC. It yields the protein CASSRGTLQETQYF.

This sequence joins TRBV5-1 and TRBJ2-1; weak D call: TRBD2 (5 bases). This CDR3 contains 16 residues. The germline gives CDR1 SGHRS, CDR2 YFSETQ. Trimming pared 2 bases from V and 4 bases from J, leaving 16 bases between. The CDR3 protein is CASSFDGLHQYNEQFF. DNA for the CDR3: TGCGCCAGCAGCTTCGATGGACTCCATCAGTACAATGAGCAGTTCTTC.

The rearrangement joins TRBV4-1 to TRBJ1-1; D is ambiguous. Germline values: CDR1 MGHRA, CDR2 YSYEKL. This CDR3 has 14 residues. V shed 6 bases and J shed 1 base, with 12 bases lying between them. The CDR3 DNA follows: TGCGCCAGCAGACTTAGAGCAGGGAACACTGAAGCTTTCTTT. This translates into CASRLRAGNTEAFF.

J is TRBJ2-2 and V is TRBV28, with 7 bases lining up with TRBD2. V was pared by 2 bases and J by 5 bases, with 14 bases of the junction left unmatched. Germline loops: CDR1 MDHEN, CDR2 SYDVKM. There are 18 residues in the CDR3. The CDR3 DNA reads as TGTGCCAGCAGTTTAATGATTCGTGAAGGGAGGGGAACCGGGGAGCTGTTTTTT. This encodes CASSLMIREGRGTGELFF.

The chain is built from TRBV25-1 and TRBJ1-2; a weak D match, TRBD1 (5 bases). Trimming took off 1 base at V and 2 bases at J, with 8 bases between the two ends. This CDR3 has 14 amino acids. Looked up from germline, CDR1 is MGHDK and CDR2 is SYGVNS. The CDR3 protein is CASSEWKGNYGYTF. The CDR3 DNA is TGTGCCAGCAGTGAATGGAAGGGGAACTATGGCTACACCTTC.

This rearrangement joins TRBV24-1 to TRBJ1-1; possibly TRBD1 for D (5 bases). The CDR3 loop spans 16 amino acids. Trimming cost V 4 bases and J 5 bases, with 19 bases left between them. Looked up from germline, CDR1 is KGHDR and CDR2 is SFDVKD. CDR3 region: CATSDPGGSGKTEAFF. Here the CDR3 DNA reads TGTGCCACCAGTGACCCCGGGGGGAGTGGAAAAACTGAAGCTTTCTTT.

The J gene is TRBJ1-1, the V gene TRBV14, with TRBD1 as a possible D gene (5 bases). Trimming stripped 4 bases from V and 3 bases from J, with 9 bases between. The CDR3 is 13 residues long. The germline CDR1 and CDR2 sequences are SGHDN and FVKESK. CDR3 protein: CASSRQLDTEAFF. CDR3 nucleotides: TGTGCCAGCAGCCGACAGTTGGACACTGAAGCTTTCTTT.

This chain uses TRBV30 with TRBJ1-6, with D possibly matching TRBD1 (6 bases). CDR1 is GTSNPN and CDR2 is SVGIG in the germline V gene (reference sequence). The CDR3 has 13 residues. Between the trimmed V and J ends, which lost 4 bases and 6 bases, there was a span of 10 bases. The CDR3 region is CAWKGDLNSPLHF. In DNA, the CDR3 is TGTGCCTGGAAGGGGGACCTTAATTCACCCCTCCACTTT.

This rearrangement joins TRBV29-1 to TRBJ1-2; TRBD1 matches at 7 bases. The germline CDR1 and CDR2 sequences are SQVTM and ANQGSEA. The CDR3 runs 11 residues. V trimming: 2 bases; J trimming: 7 bases; junction bases outside the gene matches: 1. The DNA for the CDR3 is TGCAGCGTTGAACAGGGGGGTGGCTACACCTTC. As protein: CSVEQGGGYTF.

The chain carries TRBV2 and TRBJ2-3, with 7 bases aligning to TRBD2. Germline V CDR1 and CDR2: SNHLY, FYNNEI. The J segment lost 1 base and the V segment lost 7 bases, leaving 8 bases of the junction unmatched. The CDR3 is 15 amino acids. In nucleotides, the CDR3 is TGTGCCAGCAAGCAGCGGGGCCTACGCACAGATACGCAGTATTTT. Its protein product is CASKQRGLRTDTQYF.

The chain employs TRBV5-6 and TRBJ2-3; TRBD2 might be the D (7 bases). Germline CDR1 is SGHDT and CDR2 is YYEEEE. V lost 1 base and J 4 bases, leaving 16 bases between the germline ends. CDR3 length: 16 amino acids. The CDR3, as DNA: TGTGCCAGCAGCTTGAGGGCGGGGGCTCCACCAGATACGCAGTATTTT. Amino acid sequence: CASSLRAGAPPDTQYF.

The CDR3 nucleotides read TGTGCCACCAGCAGAGAGGGGGGTAGGCAGTATTTT. This sequence encodes CATSREGGRQYF. This chain uses TRBV15 with TRBJ2-3; TRBD2 is a possible D gene (6 bases). CDR1 LNHNV and CDR2 YYDKDF come from the germline V gene (reference sequence). The CDR3 is made up of 12 amino acids. V dropped 0 bases and J dropped 11 bases, with 9 bases sitting between them.

The chain uses TRBV5-5 and TRBJ1-2, with 8 bases lining up with TRBD1. This CDR3 comprises 14 residues. CDR1 and CDR2 from the germline V gene are SGHKS and YYEKEE (reference sequence). J gave up 4 bases and V 6 bases, and 8 bases lay outside the gene matches. CDR3 DNA sequence: TGTGCCAGCACGGAGCAGGGGGCAGGCTATGGCTACACCTTC. Translating gives CASTEQGAGYGYTF.

This chain links TRBV4-3 with TRBJ1-5, with D tentatively TRBD1 (6 bases). Germline V gives CDR1 LGHNA, CDR2 YSLEER. The V end lost 4 bases, the J end lost 4 bases, and 8 bases lay between the germline ends. CDR3 size: 13 residues. CDR3 loop: CASSLTGNQPQHF. CDR3 nucleotide sequence: TGCGCCAGCAGCCTCACAGGGAATCAGCCCCAGCATTTT.

The V and J genes are TRBV2 and TRBJ2-1, with D possibly TRBD2 on 6 matching bases. The germline V gene has CDR1 SNHLY and CDR2 FYNNEI. Trimming shortened V by 8 bases and J by 12 bases, and 26 bases separated the two germline ends. The length of the CDR3 is 15 residues. CDR3 loop: CASGQPPRAGTGQFF. The DNA for the CDR3 is TGTGCCAGCGGCCAGCCACCTAGGGCGGGGACGGGGCAGTTCTTC.

Notes on this clone: In the same sample, other DNA sequences code for this CDR3. The chain is built from TRBV29-1 and TRBJ2-3; 11 nucleotides align to TRBD1. The junction had 3 bases not matched to a gene; V was cut back by 7 bases and J by 3 bases. CDR1 is SQVTM, CDR2 ANQGSEA, per germline. The CDR3 sequence is 13 residues long. For the CDR3, the DNA is TGCAGCGGGGACAGGGGGGGTACAGATACGCAGTATTTT. It translates to CSGDRGGTDTQYF.

This clone was observed a single time. The DNA of the CDR3 is TGTGCCAGCAGCAAGCAGGGACAGGGGGCTGCTTCACCCCTCCACTTT. Translating gives CASSKQGQGAASPLHF. The chain recombines TRBV7-3 with TRBJ1-6; 12 bases match TRBD1. The V gene end was trimmed by 5 bases and the J gene end by 9 bases; junction bases not matched to a gene: 8. The CDR3 has 16 amino acids. Germline CDR1 SGHTA, CDR2 FQGTGA.